This TCR beta chain was sequenced for a study of blood T cell repertoires in COVID-19. As for the study in general: Acute and convalescent COVID-19 specimens originated in the United States, Italy and Spain. The cDNA or gDNA used as material had been derived from T cells, B-cell-depleted T cells, or PBMCs.

The assay was immunoSEQ multiplex PCR, and TCRdb's table has in-frame clones only and misses some. The data contain over 250,000 clones, approximately 88% of them singletons. The CDR3 has 13 amino acids. Per the germline V gene, CDR1 is MGHRA and CDR2 is YSYEKL. The V gene lost 11 bases and the J gene lost 2 bases, with 15 bases spanning the gap. The Seattle site enrolled patients during active infection and followed them longitudinally. The receptor's source is a woman in her 70s with COVID-19, enrolled during active disease. The sequenced sample was peripheral blood. The chain recombines TRBV4-1 with TRBJ1-1, with D hard to call. The DNA for the CDR3 is TGCGCCTCGGGGTCGGGAAGTAACACTGAAGCTTTCTTT. This sequence encodes CASGSGSNTEAFF.